Presented here are 32 T cell receptor beta chains from one specimen sequenced in a study of human thymus T cells. Resections from corrective heart surgery supplied the thymus tissue. Here immunoSEQ multiplex PCR was the method, and the copy in TCRdb shows in-frame clones only, minus some. This table holds 75,000 to 90,000 clones, around 96% found once. The sequenced sample consisted of thymus tissue. The receptors originated from a boy younger than two with a congenital heart defect but otherwise immunologically healthy.

This clone appeared once. The chain uses TRBV7-2 and TRBJ2-1, with TRBD2 matching 13 bases. J lost 9 bases, V lost 1 base, and 0 bases had no gene match. The CDR3 spans 14 residues. Per germline, CDR1 SGHTA and CDR2 FQGNSA. CDR3 sequence (DNA): TGTGCCAGCAGCTTAGGACTAGCGGGGGGTGAGCAGTTCTTC. Protein: CASSLGLAGGEQFF.

The rearrangement links TRBV6-1 to TRBJ2-7; D possibly corresponds to TRBD1 (6 bases). The V end lost 3 bases, the J end lost 3 bases, and 15 bases lay between the germline ends. The germline V gene has CDR1 MNHNS and CDR2 SASEGT. The CDR3 has 15 residues. In DNA, the CDR3 is TGTGCCAGCAGTGATCTGAGGACAGTAGACTACGAGCAGTACTTC. This gives the protein CASSDLRTVDYEQYF.

The V gene is TRBV15, the J gene TRBJ2-1; 9 bases are shared with TRBD1. CDR3 size: 15 residues. Germline CDR1 reads LNHNV; CDR2 reads YYDKDF (reference sequence). V lost 5 bases, J lost 8 bases, and 10 bases stayed unmatched. The CDR3 loop is CATSGGGTGSDEQFF. The CDR3 DNA reads TGTGCCACCAGCGGGGGAGGGACAGGGTCTGATGAGCAGTTCTTC.

The genes are TRBV19 and TRBJ2-1; 7 nucleotides line up with TRBD2. CDR3 size: 14 residues. Unmatched junction bases numbered 2, after V lost 5 bases and J lost 1 base. Germline V lookup: CDR1 LNHDA, CDR2 SQIVND (reference sequence). The CDR3 spells CASSPGGSYNEQFF. CDR3 nucleotides: TGTGCCAGTAGTCCCGGGGGGTCCTACAATGAGCAGTTCTTC.

V gene TRBV7-6 combines with J gene TRBJ2-7, with 8 nucleotides matching TRBD2. Germline V lookup: CDR1 SGHVS, CDR2 FNYEAQ. There are 16 residues in the CDR3. The junction had 9 bases not matched to a gene; V was cut back by 1 base and J by 4 bases. The CDR3 DNA sequence: TGTGCCAGCAGCTTAGAGCGGCGGGGGGTCCCATACGAGCAGTACTTC. Amino acids: CASSLERRGVPYEQYF.

V and J are TRBV27 and TRBJ2-7; maybe TRBD2 (5 bases). Trimming stripped 2 bases from V and 4 bases from J, with 12 bases between. This CDR3 spans 14 amino acids. Germline V gene data show CDR1 as MNHEY and CDR2 as SMNVEV (reference sequence). CDR3 loop: CASSLEGPSYEQYF. The CDR3 nucleotides are TGTGCCAGCAGTTTAGAGGGCCCCTCTTACGAGCAGTACTTC.

This chain connects TRBV5-1 to TRBJ2-7; 8 bases match TRBD2. V lost 0 bases and J lost 3; bases outside the gene matches: 5. The CDR3 is 15 residues long. The V gene's germline CDR1 is SGHRS and CDR2 YFSETQ. The CDR3 protein is CASSLVAREVYEQYF. DNA for the CDR3: TGCGCCAGCAGCTTGGTAGCGCGGGAGGTCTACGAGCAGTACTTC.

The chain employs TRBV4-1 and TRBJ2-2; 8 positions agree with TRBD1. In germline, CDR1 is MGHRA, CDR2 YSYEKL. After removal of 2 bases from V and 8 bases from J, the junction contained 7 bases not matched to a gene. CDR3 size: 15 residues. The CDR3 DNA sequence: TGCGCCAGCAGCCAATTAACAGGGGGTCTGGGGGAGCTGTTTTTT. Residues: CASSQLTGGLGELFF.

CDR3 protein: CAWSVPHHRRNYGYTF. The CDR3 DNA is TGTGCCTGGAGTGTCCCACACCATAGACGGAACTATGGCTACACCTTC. The V call is TRBV30, the J call TRBJ1-2, with D unclear. The germline CDR1 and CDR2 sequences are GTSNPN and SVGIG (reference sequence). Trimming cost V 0 bases and J 2 bases, with 16 bases left between them. CDR3 size: 16 residues.

In the case of this clone: At one of its ends the junction is not consistent with the germline gene, which may arise from a read error. V and J are TRBV19 and TRBJ2-7, with TRBD2 matching over 14 bases. This CDR3 region has 15 residues. Germline V lookup: CDR1 LNHDA, CDR2 SQIVND (reference sequence). CDR3 DNA sequence: TGTGCCAGTAGTATCGGGACTAGCGGGAGATTGCCACCGTCCTTC. Translated, it gives CASSIGTSGRLPPSF.

The V and J genes are TRBV4-2 and TRBJ2-2; TRBD1 matches 8 bases. CDR3 size: 17 residues. CDR1 is LGHNA and CDR2 is YNFKEQ in the germline V gene. V lost 2 bases to trimming and J lost 3 bases; unmatched junction nucleotides: 8. The CDR3: CASSQYRGYVDTGELFF. The CDR3 DNA follows: TGTGCCAGCAGCCAATACAGGGGGTATGTAGACACCGGGGAGCTGTTTTTT.

The chain employs TRBV27 and TRBJ2-2; D not certain. The CDR3 runs to 13 residues. In germline, CDR1 is MNHEY, CDR2 SMNVEV (reference sequence). V lost 7 bases and J lost 4, with 10 bases in between. The CDR3 reads CASTPSLTGELFF. CDR3 coding DNA: TGTGCCAGCACCCCGAGTCTCACCGGGGAGCTGTTTTTT.

The chain carries TRBV29-1 and TRBJ1-1, with unresolved D. Germline V gene data show CDR1 as SQVTM and CDR2 as ANQGSEA. V shed 4 bases and J shed 3 bases, with 15 bases lying between them. This CDR3 has 14 residues. CDR3 sequence reads: CSVGSFDRDTEAFF. The DNA of the CDR3 is TGCAGCGTTGGCTCTTTCGACCGAGACACTGAAGCTTTCTTT.

The chain uses TRBV7-9 and TRBJ1-2; TRBD1 matches 9 bases. The junction had 14 bases not matched to a gene; V was cut back by 5 bases and J by 10 bases. The CDR3 consists of 15 residues. CDR1 and CDR2 from the germline V gene are SEHNR and FQNEAQ (reference sequence). The CDR3 spells CASSLLHRDRDYYTF. The CDR3 DNA reads as TGTGCCAGCAGCCTCCTTCACCGGGACAGGGATTACTACACCTTC.

V usage is TRBV21-1 and J usage is TRBJ2-1; the table names TRBD1, a call not compared with the DNA. TRBV21-1 is flagged as a pseudogene. The CDR3 is 18 residues long. The CDR3 region is CASSVDQADRDLYNEQFF. CDR3 sequence (DNA): TGTGCCAGCAGCGTAGATCAAGCGGACAGGGACCTGTACAATGAGCAGTTCTTC.

The chain employs TRBV7-2 and TRBJ2-7; possibly TRBD1 or TRBD2 for D (5 bases each). The CDR3 loop spans 15 amino acids. Germline V CDR1 and CDR2: SGHTA, FQGNSA. V was trimmed by 7 bases and J by 5 bases, leaving 21 bases between them. In DNA, the CDR3 is TGTGCCAGCACGGAATTCGAGGGGCCTCTCCACGAGCAGTACTTC. This gives the protein CASTEFEGPLHEQYF.

The chain carries TRBV23-1 and TRBJ2-4; 7 positions match TRBD1. TRBV23-1 is treated as an ORF (open reading frame) with a function not yet certain. Trimming removed 8 bases from V and 0 bases from J; junction bases left unmatched: 7. The CDR3 length is 15 residues. DNA of the CDR3: TGCGCCAGCGGGACAGACAGGGAAGCCAAAAACATTCAGTACTTC. Translated, it gives CASGTDREAKNIQYF.

The J gene is TRBJ2-7, the V gene TRBV19; TRBD2 matches at 10 bases. J gave up 2 bases and V 1 base, and 17 bases lay outside the gene matches. Germline CDR1 and CDR2: LNHDA and SQIVND (reference sequence). The CDR3 length is 20 residues. CDR3 loop: CASSIALAGDPNMNPYEQYF. The CDR3 DNA sequence: TGTGCCAGTAGTATAGCCCTAGCGGGAGACCCCAACATGAACCCCTACGAGCAGTACTTC.

V and J are TRBV7-9 and TRBJ2-6, with no clear D. V was shortened by 6 bases and J by 3 bases, with 6 bases between the two germline ends. Germline lookup yields CDR1 SEHNR and CDR2 FQNEAQ (reference sequence). This CDR3 region has 13 residues. The CDR3 spells CASRQSGANVLTF. The CDR3 DNA reads as TGTGCCAGCAGGCAGAGTGGGGCCAACGTCCTGACTTTC.

The chain combines TRBV6-1 with TRBJ2-1; D uncertain. Germline loops: CDR1 MNHNS, CDR2 SASEGT. There are 13 residues in the CDR3. V was shortened by 3 bases and J by 4 bases, with 7 bases between the two germline ends. This CDR3 is CASSDHPYNEQFF. CDR3 bases: TGTGCCAGCAGTGATCACCCTTACAATGAGCAGTTCTTC.

J is TRBJ1-4 and V is TRBV6-1, with unresolved D. Trimming stripped 2 bases from V and 2 bases from J, with 15 bases between. The length of the CDR3 is 17 residues. CDR1 MNHNS and CDR2 SASEGT come from the germline V gene. CDR3 sequence reads: CASSESAVPGTNEKLFF. Here the CDR3 DNA reads TGTGCCAGCAGTGAAAGTGCGGTGCCGGGGACTAATGAAAAACTGTTTTTT.

J is TRBJ2-7 and V is TRBV10-2; D may be TRBD2 (5 bases). Trimming removed 7 bases at V and 3 bases at J, with 13 bases between. The CDR3 has 13 residues. The germline gives CDR1 WSHSY, CDR2 SAAADI. The CDR3 loop is CASKLRELYEQYF. CDR3 DNA: TGCGCCAGCAAATTGAGGGAACTCTACGAGCAGTACTTC.

The V call is TRBV12-2, the J call TRBJ2-1; the table's D call of TRBD2 was not tested on the DNA. TRBV12-2 is an annotated pseudogene. The CDR3 extends over 11 amino acids. CDR3 region: CASLTGRIWFF. The DNA for the CDR3 is TGTGCAAGTCTGACGGGGAGAATATGGTTCTTC.

The chain combines TRBV5-8 with TRBJ2-7; 7 nucleotides align to TRBD2. J was trimmed by 3 bases and V by 0 bases; bases with no gene match: 12. This CDR3 spans 17 amino acids. Germline-derived CDR1 and CDR2 are SGHTS and YDEGEE. The CDR3 region has the DNA TGTGCCAGCAGCTTGGTTGACCGGGGGGTGCCAGACTACGAGCAGTACTTC. Translating gives CASSLVDRGVPDYEQYF.

The chain is built from TRBV5-1 and TRBJ1-6; 10 positions agree with TRBD1. The CDR3 sequence is 17 residues long. Germline CDR1 SGHRS, CDR2 YFSETQ. V lost 0 bases, J lost 7 bases, and 7 bases stayed unmatched. CDR3 region: CASSLADRGRINSPLHF. In nucleotides, the CDR3 is TGCGCCAGCAGCTTGGCCGACAGGGGGCGCATCAATTCACCCCTCCACTTT.

This chain's CDR3 is CASSPSGLSRHSGANVLTF. DNA of the CDR3: TGCGCCAGCAGCCCCAGTGGTCTCAGCAGGCACTCTGGGGCCAACGTCCTGACTTTC. The chain recombines TRBV23-1 with TRBJ2-6; D is ambiguous. TRBV23-1 is marked as an open reading frame, function uncertain. This CDR3 comprises 19 residues. The V end lost 6 bases, the J end lost 0 bases, and 21 bases lay between the germline ends.

V is TRBV9 and J is TRBJ2-1; D is possibly TRBD1 or TRBD2 (5 bases each). Trimming stripped 1 base from V and 10 bases from J, with 15 bases between. This CDR3 has 14 residues. Per germline, CDR1 SGDLS and CDR2 YYNGEE. For the CDR3, the DNA is TGTGCCAGCAGCGTATCCAGGGAATGGGGGGAGCAGTTCTTC. Protein product: CASSVSREWGEQFF.

This chain joins TRBV27 and TRBJ1-5, with 9 bases identical to TRBD1. Germline V gives CDR1 MNHEY, CDR2 SMNVEV (reference sequence). Trimming took 6 bases from V and 5 from J; bases not matched to a gene: 5. The CDR3 is made up of 14 amino acids. The CDR3 reads CASSPTGGYQPQHF. The CDR3 DNA reads as TGTGCCAGCAGCCCCACAGGGGGCTATCAGCCCCAGCATTTT.

The chain carries TRBV25-1 and TRBJ2-1; D possibly uses TRBD1 or TRBD2 (6 bases each). The V and J ends lost 2 bases and 12 bases respectively, with 14 bases between them. The CDR3 consists of 13 residues. Germline-derived CDR1 and CDR2 are MGHDK and SYGVNS. The CDR3 region is CASSERGVQGQFF. CDR3 coding DNA: TGTGCCAGCAGTGAAAGGGGGGTTCAGGGGCAGTTCTTC.

This clone was observed once. The rearrangement links TRBV11-2 to TRBJ2-2; no reliable D call. V dropped 5 bases and J dropped 5 bases, with 9 bases sitting between them. Germline assignment: CDR1 SGHAT and CDR2 FQNNGV. This CDR3 comprises 13 residues. CDR3 region: CASSRTETGELFF. The CDR3 coding sequence is TGTGCCAGCAGCCGCACGGAAACCGGGGAGCTGTTTTTT.

The count of this clone is one. The chain recombines TRBV25-1 with TRBJ1-4, with a possible D match to TRBD1 (5 bases). Deletions cut 3 bases from V and 4 bases from J, with 12 bases between. Germline lookup yields CDR1 MGHDK and CDR2 SYGVNS. The CDR3 is 15 amino acids. CDR3 coding DNA: TGTGCCAGCAGTGAGTCGGGGCAGTATAATGAAAAACTGTTTTTT. Its protein product is CASSESGQYNEKLFF.

The V call is TRBV29-1, the J call TRBJ2-3; TRBD2 matches at 11 bases. Looked up from germline, CDR1 is SQVTM and CDR2 is ANQGSEA. The CDR3 length is 19 residues. Unmatched junction bases numbered 12, after V lost 1 base and J lost 0 bases. CDR3 sequence reads: CSVEVVKGLAALSTDTQYF. The CDR3 region has the DNA TGCAGCGTTGAAGTGGTAAAGGGACTAGCGGCCCTTAGCACAGATACGCAGTATTTT.